These 20 T cell receptor beta chains share one sample of origin, sequenced in a study of immune cell composition in non-small cell lung cancer. The normal lung sample lay at least 3 cm, and maximally far, from the tumour. The protocol was immunoSEQ multiplex PCR, while the TCRdb copy is restricted to in-frame clones and leaves out a portion. This sample carries around 2,500 clones, over 70% of them seen once, and the ten largest clones take about an eighth. Input material: non-adjacent lung tissue. The receptor set was obtained from a human donor with non-small cell lung cancer.

CDR3 amino acids: CASSLEAVLNTEAFF. DNA of the CDR3: TGTGCCAGCAGTTTAGAGGCAGTTTTAAACACTGAAGCTTTCTTT. V gene TRBV28 combines with J gene TRBJ1-1; D not resolved. The CDR3 has 15 residues. Trimming took off 2 bases at V and 2 bases at J, with 12 bases between the two ends. CDR1 is MDHEN and CDR2 is SYDVKM in the germline V gene.

A few counts support this clone. The genes are TRBV5-5 and TRBJ2-7; 8 bases line up with TRBD2. CDR1 and CDR2 from the germline V gene are SGHKS and YYEKEE (reference sequence). V lost 0 bases and J lost 3; bases outside the gene matches: 5. The CDR3 extends over 15 amino acids. CDR3 sequence: CASSLAGLAGYEQYF. DNA for the CDR3: TGTGCCAGCAGCTTGGCTGGGCTAGCGGGCTACGAGCAGTACTTC.

The CDR3 DNA is TGCGCCAGCAGCCATGGAGGCGTCGAGACCCAGTACTTC. Translation gives CASSHGGVETQYF. The genes are TRBV4-3 and TRBJ2-5, with D perhaps matching TRBD2 (5 bases). Trimming took 3 bases from V and 5 from J, leaving 10 bases between them. Germline V gene sequence: CDR1 LGHNA, CDR2 YSLEER. The CDR3 length is 13 residues.

The table lists this clone with a few counts. The chain carries TRBV7-9 and TRBJ2-7; 7 bases fit TRBD2. V trimming: 6 bases; J trimming: 5 bases; junction bases outside the gene matches: 4. This CDR3 comprises 12 residues. The germline V gene encodes CDR1 SEHNR and CDR2 FQNEAQ (reference sequence). CDR3 amino acids: CASSFAGDEQYF. The DNA for the CDR3 is TGTGCCAGCAGTTTCGCGGGAGACGAGCAGTACTTC. Combining the CDR3 with reference TRBV7-9 and TRBJ2-7 gives the whole variable domain DTGVSQNPRHKITKRGQNVTFRCDPISEHNRLYWYRQTLGQGPEFLTYFQNEAQLEKSRLLSDRFSAERPKGSFSTLEIQRTEQGDSAMYLCASSFAGDEQYFGPGTRLTVT.

The genes are TRBV5-1 and TRBJ2-1; 10 nucleotides agree with TRBD2. Trimming removed 0 bases from V and 6 bases from J; junction bases left unmatched: 6. This CDR3 has 16 amino acids. Per the germline V gene, CDR1 is SGHRS and CDR2 is YFSETQ. The CDR3 DNA reads as TGCGCCAGCAGCTTGGGGGGGACTAGCGTTAGCAATGAGCAGTTCTTC. Translation: CASSLGGTSVSNEQFF.

The chain joins TRBV5-6 to TRBJ2-1; D possibly corresponds to TRBD2 (7 bases). The CDR3 runs to 16 residues. The V end was cut by 2 bases, the J end by 5 bases, with 17 bases between. The germline V gene encodes CDR1 SGHDT and CDR2 YYEEEE. The CDR3 sequence is CASSLIGGGQDNEQFF. The CDR3 coding sequence is TGTGCCAGCAGCTTAATAGGGGGAGGGCAGGACAATGAGCAGTTCTTC.

This chain links TRBV19 with TRBJ1-2, with D unclear. Trimming cost V 6 bases and J 12 bases, with 17 bases left between them. Per the germline V gene, CDR1 is LNHDA and CDR2 is SQIVND (reference sequence). This CDR3 is 12 amino acids long. This chain's CDR3 is CASSLNLGVHTF. CDR3 sequence (DNA): TGTGCCAGTAGCCTCAACCTCGGGGTACACACCTTC.

The chain joins TRBV7-8 to TRBJ2-7; 7 nucleotides align to TRBD1. The CDR3 extends over 14 amino acids. Trimming at V came to 3 bases and at J to 4 bases, leaving 6 bases not matched to a gene. Germline lookup yields CDR1 SGHVS and CDR2 FQNEAQ. Here the CDR3 reads CASSFKGAGYEQYF. As DNA, the CDR3 is TGTGCCAGCAGCTTTAAGGGGGCAGGTTACGAGCAGTACTTC.

The rearrangement links TRBV18 to TRBJ2-1; D may be TRBD2 (5 bases). V dropped 0 bases and J dropped 5 bases, with 14 bases sitting between them. The CDR3 consists of 16 residues. Germline V gene lookup returns CDR1 KGHSH and CDR2 LQKENI. CDR3 sequence: CASSPPPGIRNNEQFF. The CDR3, as DNA: TGTGCCAGCTCACCACCTCCGGGGATAAGGAACAATGAGCAGTTCTTC.

In this sample, this clone turned up a few times. The rearrangement links TRBV29-1 to TRBJ2-7, with 7 bases lining up with TRBD1. Losses at the gene ends were 4 bases for V and 3 bases for J; bases not matched to a gene: 9. The CDR3 spans 14 residues. Looked up from germline, CDR1 is SQVTM and CDR2 is ANQGSEA. CDR3 in amino acids: CSVGAGNRGYEQYF. In DNA, the CDR3 is TGCAGCGTTGGGGCCGGGAACAGGGGCTACGAGCAGTACTTC.

The chain has TRBV7-9 and TRBJ2-7; 12 nucleotides agree with TRBD2. V was clipped by 6 bases and J by 0 bases; unmatched bases: 6. This CDR3 contains 16 residues. Per germline, CDR1 SEHNR and CDR2 FQNEAQ (reference sequence). DNA of the CDR3: TGTGCCAGCAGTCGACTAGCGGGAGATCACTCCTACGAGCAGTACTTC. It yields the protein CASSRLAGDHSYEQYF.

V is TRBV6-4 and J is TRBJ2-1; perhaps TRBD1 as D (7 bases). CDR3 length equals 14 residues. V was shortened by 3 bases and J by 5 bases, with 11 bases between the two germline ends. Germline V gene data show CDR1 as MRHNA and CDR2 as SNTAGT. CDR3 region: CASSEEGANNEQFF. In DNA, the CDR3 is TGTGCCAGCAGTGAGGAGGGGGCAAACAATGAGCAGTTCTTC.

The gene calls are TRBV19 and TRBJ1-5; 7 positions agree with TRBD1. CDR3 length: 14 amino acids. J was trimmed by 2 bases and V by 3 bases; bases with no gene match: 1. The germline V gene has CDR1 LNHDA and CDR2 SQIVND (reference sequence). The CDR3 sequence is CASSITGGNQPQHF. For the CDR3, the DNA is TGTGCCAGTAGTATCACAGGGGGCAATCAGCCCCAGCATTTT.

This clone was observed once. The chain recombines TRBV7-8 with TRBJ1-5; TRBD1 is a possible D gene (5 bases). The ends were cut back, 2 bases at V and 7 bases at J, with 9 bases in the middle. The CDR3 loop spans 13 amino acids. The germline CDR1 and CDR2 sequences are SGHVS and FQNEAQ. CDR3 region: CASSLSGGQPQHF. CDR3 bases: TGTGCCAGCAGCTTATCCGGGGGGCAGCCCCAGCATTTT.

This clone was observed a handful of times. V gene TRBV20-1 combines with J gene TRBJ2-3; 13 positions agree with TRBD2. This CDR3 has 11 amino acids. Germline lookup yields CDR1 DFQATT and CDR2 SNEGSKA (reference sequence). With V trimmed by 6 bases and J by 13 bases, 4 bases remained unmatched. This chain's CDR3 is CSAPTSGGEYF. CDR3 DNA: TGCAGTGCCCCTACTAGCGGGGGGGAGTATTTT.

This clone was observed a few times. Compared with germline, one end of the junction differs, possibly owing to a read error. The chain employs TRBV6-5 and TRBJ2-2; no definite D call. The CDR3 loop spans 12 amino acids. The germline CDR1 and CDR2 sequences are MNHEY and SVGAGI. CDR3 bases: TGCCAAGTCGGCGGAAACTCCGGGGAGCTGTTTTTT. It is translated as CQVGGNSGELFF.

The rearrangement joins TRBV6-5 to TRBJ2-7, with 9 bases matching TRBD1. With 6 bases clipped from V and 4 bases from J, the junction kept 7 bases outside the gene matches. The CDR3 sequence is 14 residues long. Germline V gene data show CDR1 as MNHEY and CDR2 as SVGAGI. CDR3 region: CASRPGTGLYEQYF. The CDR3 DNA is TGTGCCAGCAGGCCAGGGACAGGGTTATACGAGCAGTACTTC.

This clone was seen just once. The rearrangement joins TRBV7-2 to TRBJ2-5; D remains ambiguous. CDR1 is SGHTA, CDR2 FQGNSA, per germline. V was clipped by 1 base and J by 0 bases, with 6 bases between them. The CDR3 spans 14 residues. CDR3 sequence (DNA): TGTGCCAGCAGCTTAGGGGCCTACCAAGAGACCCAGTACTTC. As protein: CASSLGAYQETQYF.

This clone was seen a handful of times. The genes are TRBV7-8 and TRBJ1-1; 11 bases are a match to TRBD1. This CDR3 has 14 residues. The germline gives CDR1 SGHVS, CDR2 FQNEAQ. The V and J ends lost 5 bases and 4 bases, in that order; junction bases with no gene match: 3. CDR3 nucleotides: TGTGCCAGCAGCGCAGGGACAGGGGGCACTGAAGCTTTCTTT. Translation gives CASSAGTGGTEAFF.

CDR3 sequence (DNA): TGTGCCAGCTACCGGGGAGGTACTGAAGCTTTCTTT. Amino acids: CASYRGGTEAFF. This chain connects TRBV6-1 to TRBJ1-1; no definite D call. The CDR3 is 12 amino acids. Germline loops: CDR1 MNHNS, CDR2 SASEGT. V lost 8 bases and J 5 bases, leaving 12 bases between the germline ends.